The 29 T cell receptor beta chains in this list originate from one sample, sequenced in a study of blood T cell repertoires in COVID-19. Generated by immunoSEQ multiplex PCR, the TCRdb table keeps only in-frame clones and is missing some. The sample holds some 160,000 clones; approximately 86% are singletons and the top ten take 2.5% to 3%. Sequencing input: peripheral blood. These receptors were obtained from a woman older than 75 with COVID-19, enrolled during active disease.

This clone was recorded once. This rearrangement joins TRBV9 to TRBJ1-2, with D possibly TRBD1 on 6 matching bases. Germline CDR1 reads SGDLS; CDR2 reads YYNGEE. The CDR3 consists of 14 residues. V was trimmed by 6 bases and J by 0 bases, leaving 12 bases between them. In DNA form, the CDR3 reads TGTGCCAGCACCCCGGACAGAGCTAACTATGGCTACACCTTC. Its protein is CASTPDRANYGYTF.

The chain is built from TRBV6-4 and TRBJ1-1; D gene uncertain. Trimming took 3 bases from V and 6 from J, leaving 11 bases between them. Per germline, CDR1 MRHNA and CDR2 SNTAGT. The CDR3 runs 13 residues. CDR3 residues: CASSEGLWAEAFF. In DNA, the CDR3 is TGTGCCAGCAGTGAGGGCCTATGGGCTGAAGCTTTCTTT.

This clone was seen a handful of times. The chain combines TRBV7-9 with TRBJ1-4; D is undetermined. Trimming left V 7 bases short and J 1 base short, with 16 bases between. The CDR3 runs 16 residues. The germline CDR1 and CDR2 sequences are SEHNR and FQNEAQ (reference sequence). CDR3 bases: TGTGCCAGCACCCTGGCGGTGGAAGGAACTAATGAAAAACTGTTTTTT. This translates into CASTLAVEGTNEKLFF.

This sequence joins TRBV6-2 or TRBV6-3 and TRBJ2-5; D possibly corresponds to TRBD1 (5 bases). The CDR3 consists of 14 residues. The V end was cut by 0 bases, the J end by 12 bases, with 17 bases between. Per the germline V gene, CDR1 is MNHEY and CDR2 is SVGEGT. CDR3 DNA: TGTGCCAGCAGTTACTCGCCCGAGGACACGACGAAGTACTTC. It translates to CASSYSPEDTTKYF.

This clone appeared a few times. J is TRBJ2-1 and V is TRBV10-3, with 7 positions matching TRBD1. The length of the CDR3 is 14 residues. Trimming removed 8 bases from V and 6 bases from J; junction bases left unmatched: 10. Germline V CDR1 and CDR2: ENHRY, SYGVKD. This chain's CDR3 is CAIGRDRLFNEQFF. In nucleotides, the CDR3 is TGTGCCATCGGTAGGGACAGATTATTCAATGAGCAGTTCTTC.

This chain uses TRBV12-5 with TRBJ2-5, with 7 nucleotides matching TRBD2. The CDR3 is 13 residues long. The trim removed 8 bases at V and 7 bases at J, leaving 10 bases unmatched. Germline CDR1 LGHNT, CDR2 FRNRAP. The CDR3 region has the DNA TGTGCTAGTCGATTAGCGGGTAGGGGGACCCAGTACTTC. It yields the protein CASRLAGRGTQYF.

This clone was seen only once. This chain uses TRBV7-2 with TRBJ1-4; possible D gene TRBD1, 6 bases. This CDR3 contains 15 residues. V lost 2 bases to trimming and J lost 8 bases, with 15 bases between them. Germline V gives CDR1 SGHTA, CDR2 FQGNSA. CDR3 in amino acids: CASSLLRGGNEKLFF. The CDR3 DNA reads as TGTGCCAGCAGCTTACTCAGGGGAGGGAACGAAAAACTGTTTTTT.

This chain uses TRBV4-3 with TRBJ1-5, with D maybe TRBD1 (5 bases). V was clipped by 0 bases and J by 4 bases, with 7 bases between them. The germline gives CDR1 LGHNA, CDR2 YSLEER. CDR3 size: 14 residues. The chain's CDR3 is CASSQDRGNQPQHF. The CDR3 region has the DNA TGCGCCAGCAGCCAAGATCGGGGGAATCAGCCCCAGCATTTT.

Here the CDR3 DNA reads TGTGCCAGCAGTCAAACGGGACAGGGTTGGAAACAGCCCCAGCATTTT. It encodes CASSQTGQGWKQPQHF. The V gene is TRBV28, the J gene TRBJ1-5, with TRBD1 identical over 9 bases. V trimming: 5 bases; J trimming: 7 bases; junction bases outside the gene matches: 12. Germline V CDR1 and CDR2: MDHEN, SYDVKM. The CDR3 length is 16 residues.

This chain links TRBV18 with TRBJ2-3; 8 bases fit TRBD2. This CDR3 has 15 amino acids. Germline lookup yields CDR1 KGHSH and CDR2 LQKENI. J lost 2 bases, V lost 4 bases, and 5 bases had no gene match. This CDR3 reads CASSRNSGNTDTQYF. The CDR3 DNA reads TGTGCCAGCTCACGAAATAGCGGGAACACAGATACGCAGTATTTT.

V gene TRBV14 combines with J gene TRBJ1-1; D is unclear. The germline CDR1 and CDR2 sequences are SGHDN and FVKESK. The V end was cut by 0 bases, the J end by 3 bases, with 5 bases between. The CDR3 contains 13 residues. As DNA, the CDR3 is TGTGCCAGCAGCCAAGACACATACACTGAAGCTTTCTTT. Protein sequence: CASSQDTYTEAFF.

This chain joins TRBV5-1 and TRBJ2-5, with 10 bases aligning to TRBD2. In germline, CDR1 is SGHRS, CDR2 YFSETQ. The CDR3 has 15 amino acids. V gave up 5 bases and J gave up 1 base; unmatched junction bases: 5. CDR3 residues: CASRRTSGVQETQYF. The CDR3 bases are TGCGCCAGCAGGCGGACTAGCGGAGTCCAAGAGACCCAGTACTTC.

The gene calls are TRBV28 and TRBJ1-1, with D perhaps TRBD1 (6 bases). CDR1 MDHEN and CDR2 SYDVKM come from the germline V gene. This CDR3 contains 16 residues. Trimming cost V 6 bases and J 3 bases, with 20 bases left between them. CDR3 nucleotides: TGTGCCAGCAGCCCCTCCCCATTCGGGGGGCACACTGAAGCTTTCTTT. It encodes CASSPSPFGGHTEAFF.

This clone appeared a single time. J is TRBJ2-1 and V is TRBV9, with TRBD2 matching 11 bases. Trimming at V came to 2 bases and at J to 9 bases, leaving 4 bases not matched to a gene. This CDR3 has 14 residues. The germline gives CDR1 SGDLS, CDR2 YYNGEE. CDR3 protein: CASSVLAGGGEQFF. The CDR3 DNA sequence: TGTGCCAGCAGCGTTCTAGCGGGAGGTGGTGAGCAGTTCTTC. Drawing the rest from reference TRBV9 and TRBJ2-1, the complete variable domain is DSGVTQTPKHLITATGQRVTLRCSPRSGDLSVYWYQQSLDQGLQFLIQYYNGEERAKGNILERFSAQQFPDLHSELNLSSLELGDSALYFCASSVLAGGGEQFFGPGTRLTVL.

The chain is built from TRBV4-2 and TRBJ2-7, with a possible D match to TRBD2 (5 bases). CDR1 LGHNA and CDR2 YNFKEQ come from the germline V gene. The ends were cut back, 0 bases at V and 3 bases at J, with 15 bases in the middle. The CDR3 runs 16 residues. In DNA, the CDR3 is TGTGCCAGCAGCCAAGAGAGTACTAGACTAAACTACGAGCAGTACTTC. Translating gives CASSQESTRLNYEQYF.

J is TRBJ2-3 and V is TRBV28; D may be TRBD2 (7 bases). The CDR3 length is 15 residues. With 4 bases removed from V and 7 bases from J, the gap between germline ends came to 18 bases. Germline values: CDR1 MDHEN, CDR2 SYDVKM. CDR3 bases: TGTGCCAGCAGTTCAGGGGCCGCGGGAGTAAATACGCAGTATTTT. Protein sequence: CASSSGAAGVNTQYF. Together with reference TRBV28 and TRBJ2-3, the CDR3 gives the full variable domain: DVKVTQSSRYLVKRTGEKVFLECVQDMDHENMFWYRQDPGLGLRLIYFSYDVKMKEKGDIPEGYSVSREKKERFSLILESASTNQTSMYLCASSSGAAGVNTQYFGPGTRLTVL.

In this sample, this clone turned up a few times. The V and J genes are TRBV2 and TRBJ1-6, with 7 bases aligning to TRBD1. This CDR3 contains 15 residues. V was clipped by 0 bases and J by 6 bases; unmatched bases: 2. From germline, CDR1 is SNHLY and CDR2 FYNNEI. CDR3 bases: TGTGCCAGCAGTGAAGCCCGACAGGGTAATTCACCCCTCCACTTT. This codes for CASSEARQGNSPLHF.

V and J are TRBV2 and TRBJ1-2; the D gene is possibly TRBD1 (6 bases). This CDR3 is 13 amino acids long. V shed 5 bases and J shed 3 bases, with 10 bases lying between them. Germline CDR1 is SNHLY and CDR2 is FYNNEI. The CDR3 spells CASSMDSYYGYTF. The DNA of the CDR3 is TGTGCCAGCAGTATGGACAGCTACTATGGCTACACCTTC. The whole variable domain, remainder taken from reference TRBV2 and TRBJ1-2, is EPEVTQTPSHQVTQMGQEVILRCVPISNHLYFYWYRQILGQKVEFLVSFYNNEISEKSEIFDDQFSVERPDGSNFTLKIRSTKLEDSAMYFCASSMDSYYGYTFGSGTRLTVV.

The genes are TRBV7-8 and TRBJ1-1; TRBD1 matches 8 bases. The V gene end was trimmed by 6 bases and the J gene end by 4 bases; junction bases not matched to a gene: 10. The CDR3 is made up of 15 amino acids. The germline CDR1 and CDR2 sequences are SGHVS and FQNEAQ. The CDR3: CASRPETGVFTEAFF. CDR3 DNA: TGTGCCAGCAGACCGGAGACAGGGGTTTTCACTGAAGCTTTCTTT.

The chain combines TRBV7-9 with TRBJ2-5; possible D gene TRBD2, 7 bases. CDR3 length: 16 residues. Germline CDR1 reads SEHNR; CDR2 reads FQNEAQ (reference sequence). V was shortened by 5 bases and J by 2 bases, with 18 bases between the two germline ends. DNA for the CDR3: TGTGCCAGCAGCCGTCGTGGGGGGGCAGCGCAAGAGACCCAGTACTTC. Residues: CASSRRGGAAQETQYF.

As to this clone: Other DNA sequences in this sample translate to the same CDR3. This chain connects TRBV10-3 to TRBJ2-7; 9 nucleotides agree with TRBD1. Trimming removed 6 bases from V and 5 bases from J; junction bases left unmatched: 14. Germline CDR1 reads ENHRY; CDR2 reads SYGVKD. There are 16 residues in the CDR3. The CDR3 here is CAIRTPGQGFNDEQYF. DNA of the CDR3: TGTGCCATCAGGACACCGGGACAGGGCTTTAACGACGAGCAGTACTTC.

The chain employs TRBV6-6 and TRBJ1-4; TRBD1 aligns across 7 bases. Germline assignment: CDR1 MNHNY and CDR2 SVGAGI (reference sequence). Germline trimming cut 6 bases from V and 6 bases from J; bases unmatched to any gene: 7. This CDR3 has 14 residues. The CDR3 protein is CASRIQGVDEKLFF. The DNA for the CDR3 is TGTGCCAGCAGGATTCAGGGGGTTGATGAAAAACTGTTTTTT.

This clone was found once. This sequence joins TRBV7-2 and TRBJ1-5; no definite D call. The CDR3 sequence is 14 residues long. Trimming shortened V by 5 bases and J by 1 base, and 9 bases separated the two germline ends. Germline CDR1 and CDR2: SGHTA and FQGNSA. The CDR3 sequence is CASSTGASNQPQHF. The CDR3 DNA is TGTGCCAGCAGCACGGGAGCCAGCAATCAGCCCCAGCATTTT.

J is TRBJ2-2 and V is TRBV18; possibly TRBD2 for D (5 bases). This CDR3 has 15 residues. Deletions cut 6 bases from V and 2 bases from J, with 13 bases between. CDR1 is KGHSH, CDR2 LQKENI, per germline. In DNA, the CDR3 is TGTGCCAGCTCCCGGGAAGCGGCAAACACCGGGGAGCTGTTTTTT. Protein product: CASSREAANTGELFF.

J is TRBJ2-3 and V is TRBV9; a possible D gene is TRBD1 (6 bases). CDR1 and CDR2 from the germline V gene are SGDLS and YYNGEE. Trimming took 2 bases from V and 5 from J, leaving 15 bases between them. The CDR3 sequence is 15 residues long. The CDR3 loop reads CASSVRGNHGDTQYF. CDR3 in DNA: TGTGCCAGCAGCGTCAGGGGAAACCATGGAGATACGCAGTATTTT. Full variable domain (outside the CDR3, taken from reference TRBV9 and TRBJ2-3): DSGVTQTPKHLITATGQRVTLRCSPRSGDLSVYWYQQSLDQGLQFLIQYYNGEERAKGNILERFSAQQFPDLHSELNLSSLELGDSALYFCASSVRGNHGDTQYFGPGTRLTVL.

The chain joins TRBV3-1 (or the pseudogene TRBV3-2) to TRBJ1-2; D not certain. The CDR3 is 15 residues long. Germline values: CDR1 LGHDT, CDR2 YNNKEL (reference sequence). Trimming removed 1 base from V and 4 bases from J, with 13 bases in between. For the CDR3, the DNA is TGTGCCAGCAGCCAAGTCCCCCTGGCGGGCTATGGCTACACCTTC. Translating gives CASSQVPLAGYGYTF.

The table lists this clone with a few counts. The genes are TRBV13 and TRBJ1-2, with 8 nucleotides matching TRBD1. J gave up 6 bases and V 1 base, and 10 bases lay outside the gene matches. This CDR3 contains 16 residues. The germline V gene has CDR1 PRHDT and CDR2 FYEKMQ (reference sequence). The CDR3 DNA reads as TGTGCCAGCAGCTTAGCCGGGACAGGAAGAGCGGATGGCTACACCTTC. It encodes CASSLAGTGRADGYTF. Full variable domain (remainder filled in from reference TRBV13 and TRBJ1-2): AAGVIQSPRHLIKEKRETATLKCYPIPRHDTVYWYQQGPGQDPQFLISFYEKMQSDKGSIPDRFSAQQFSDYHSELNMSSLELGDSALYFCASSLAGTGRADGYTFGSGTRLTVV.

The chain has TRBV7-9 and TRBJ2-3, with TRBD2 matching over 12 bases. The CDR3 has 16 residues. Germline CDR1 and CDR2: SEHNR and FQNEAQ (reference sequence). The ends lost 4 bases at V and 4 bases at J; junction bases unmatched: 6. The CDR3 DNA reads TGTGCCAGCAGCTCCTCAGGACTAGCGGGATCAGATACGCAGTATTTT. Residues: CASSSSGLAGSDTQYF. The full variable domain, completed using reference TRBV7-9 and TRBJ2-3, is DTGVSQNPRHKITKRGQNVTFRCDPISEHNRLYWYRQTLGQGPEFLTYFQNEAQLEKSRLLSDRFSAERPKGSFSTLEIQRTEQGDSAMYLCASSSSGLAGSDTQYFGPGTRLTVL.

This chain uses TRBV11-2 with TRBJ1-5; D gene unclear. CDR3 length: 14 residues. Germline values: CDR1 SGHAT, CDR2 FQNNGV. With 0 bases removed from V and 7 bases from J, the gap between germline ends came to 10 bases. CDR3: CASSLDLPGQPQHF. The CDR3 coding sequence is TGTGCCAGCAGCTTAGATCTGCCGGGGCAGCCCCAGCATTTT.